Shown below are 19 T cell receptor beta chains from a single sample sequenced in a study of blood T cell repertoires in COVID-19 (dated by TCRdb to the early 2020s). Libraries were built with the immunoSEQ multiplex PCR assay. What TCRdb holds here is the immuneACCESS table cut down to in-frame rearrangements. Part of the clones is not present; checked against another copy, under half of the missing clones reflect an unresolved V gene, and the others are unexplained. Here the sample has around 200,000 clones; roughly 89% occur a single time. Just under 0.9% of the sample is held by the ten biggest clonotypes. The sequenced sample consisted of peripheral blood. These receptors were taken from a woman aged 18-29 years who had recovered from COVID-19.

V usage is TRBV2 and J usage is TRBJ2-1; 12 positions agree with TRBD2. J gave up 7 bases and V 3 bases, and 4 bases lay outside the gene matches. The CDR3 extends over 15 amino acids. CDR1 and CDR2 (germline): SNHLY, FYNNEI. The CDR3 DNA follows: TGTGCCAGCAGTGACAGACTAGCGGGAGTGAATGAGCAGTTCTTC. Residues: CASSDRLAGVNEQFF.

This chain joins TRBV9 and TRBJ1-3, with 7 nucleotides matching TRBD1. CDR1 and CDR2 (germline): SGDLS, YYNGEE. This CDR3 has 14 amino acids. V was pared by 0 bases and J by 8 bases, with 5 bases of the junction left unmatched. The CDR3 DNA sequence: TGTGCCAGCAGCGTAGCAGGGGGGAGAGACACCATATATTTT. It codes for CASSVAGGRDTIYF.

The V call is TRBV9, the J call TRBJ2-5, with 12 positions matching TRBD2. The CDR3 extends over 16 amino acids. Trimming took 5 bases from V and 2 from J; bases not matched to a gene: 7. CDR1 and CDR2 (germline): SGDLS, YYNGEE. CDR3 sequence reads: CASSAGLAGRQETQYF. In DNA, the CDR3 is TGTGCCAGCAGTGCCGGACTAGCGGGACGACAAGAGACCCAGTACTTC.

V and J are TRBV4-3 and TRBJ1-5; D not certain. Germline V lookup: CDR1 LGHNA, CDR2 YSLEER. The CDR3 is 16 amino acids. Trimming took 0 bases from V and 0 from J, leaving 9 bases between them. CDR3 coding DNA: TGCGCCAGCAGCCAAGACTTATGGAGTAGCAATCAGCCCCAGCATTTT. It codes for CASSQDLWSSNQPQHF.

This chain uses TRBV2 with TRBJ1-5; perhaps TRBD1 as D (5 bases). V was pared by 4 bases and J by 4 bases, with 8 bases between. The CDR3 sequence is 13 residues long. Per the germline V gene, CDR1 is SNHLY and CDR2 is FYNNEI. The CDR3 reads CASSGTYNQPQHF. The CDR3 DNA is TGTGCCAGCAGTGGGACATATAATCAGCCCCAGCATTTT.

The rearrangement joins TRBV4-1 to TRBJ2-7, with TRBD1 matching over 7 bases. This CDR3 has 16 amino acids. Germline CDR1 and CDR2: MGHRA and YSYEKL. The V gene end was trimmed by 4 bases and the J gene end by 0 bases; junction bases not matched to a gene: 9. CDR3 in DNA: TGCGCCAGCAGCCGGGACGGGACAGCGATCTCCTACGAGCAGTACTTC. This sequence encodes CASSRDGTAISYEQYF.

This clone was seen a single time. The chain joins TRBV5-6 to TRBJ2-1; TRBD2 matches at 8 bases. The CDR3 runs to 14 residues. The trim removed 7 bases at V and 2 bases at J, leaving 5 bases unmatched. CDR1 SGHDT and CDR2 YYEEEE come from the germline V gene. The CDR3 DNA sequence: TGTGCCAGCTTTGCGGGGGGCGCCTACAATGAGCAGTTCTTC. The encoded protein is CASFAGGAYNEQFF.

V and J are TRBV7-9 and TRBJ2-5, with a possible D match to TRBD1 (6 bases). V was shortened by 1 base and J by 4 bases, with 13 bases between the two germline ends. The CDR3 consists of 15 residues. Germline V lookup: CDR1 SEHNR, CDR2 FQNEAQ (reference sequence). The CDR3 sequence: CASSLGSRGGETQYF. Here the CDR3 DNA reads TGTGCCAGCAGCTTAGGGTCCAGGGGCGGAGAGACCCAGTACTTC.

The V and J genes are TRBV27 and TRBJ1-5; 9 bases map to TRBD1. The CDR3 is 14 amino acids. Germline trimming cut 8 bases from V and 3 bases from J; bases unmatched to any gene: 5. CDR1 is MNHEY and CDR2 is SMNVEV in the germline V gene (reference sequence). The CDR3 sequence is CASAGTGTNQPQHF. The CDR3 region has the DNA TGTGCCAGCGCCGGGACAGGGACCAATCAGCCCCAGCATTTT.

Comments on this clone: This CDR3 is also generated by other DNA sequences in the sample. This chain joins TRBV5-1 and TRBJ2-7; 8 bases fit TRBD2. Unmatched junction bases numbered 26, after V lost 2 bases and J lost 4 bases. This CDR3 spans 21 amino acids. Germline CDR1 and CDR2: SGHRS and YFSETQ. Written as DNA, the CDR3 is TGCGCCAGCAGCTTTTCCTCCCCTTGGGGCGGGGGGCAATTAAGCTCTTACGAGCAGTACTTC. This encodes CASSFSSPWGGGQLSSYEQYF.

For the CDR3, the DNA is TGTGCCAGCAGCGTAGCTGGGGCAGTCCCTCCAAACAATGAGCAGTTCTTC. It encodes CASSVAGAVPPNNEQFF. The chain carries TRBV9 and TRBJ2-1; D is possibly TRBD1 (5 bases). V shed 0 bases and J shed 5 bases, with 18 bases lying between them. The germline V gene encodes CDR1 SGDLS and CDR2 YYNGEE. The CDR3 runs 17 residues.

The genes are TRBV24-1 and TRBJ1-5; possibly TRBD1 for D (5 bases). In germline, CDR1 is KGHDR, CDR2 SFDVKD. The CDR3 contains 14 residues. V was pared by 5 bases and J by 7 bases, with 14 bases between. The CDR3 coding sequence is TGTGCCACCAGTGCCATGGGGCGAGGACAGCCCCAGCATTTT. The encoded protein is CATSAMGRGQPQHF.

The chain recombines TRBV3-1 (or the pseudogene TRBV3-2) with TRBJ2-1, with 10 bases identical to TRBD2. Per germline, CDR1 LGHDT and CDR2 YNNKEL (reference sequence). The CDR3 has 16 residues. Trimming took 1 base from V and 3 from J; bases not matched to a gene: 3. CDR3: CASSQGTSGIYNEQFF. The DNA for the CDR3 is TGTGCCAGCAGCCAAGGGACTAGCGGTATCTACAATGAGCAGTTCTTC.

V usage is TRBV6-5 and J usage is TRBJ1-3; the D is unclear. Germline values: CDR1 MNHEY, CDR2 SVGAGI. This CDR3 region has 15 residues. Deletions cut 3 bases from V and 0 bases from J, with 9 bases between. The chain's CDR3 is CASSYSVGSGNTIYF. For the CDR3, the DNA is TGTGCCAGCAGTTATAGCGTTGGCTCTGGAAACACCATATATTTT.

The genes are TRBV5-6 and TRBJ1-2; D gene ambiguous. The CDR3 runs to 12 residues. The germline V gene has CDR1 SGHDT and CDR2 YYEEEE. Trimming left V 5 bases short and J 6 bases short, with 11 bases between. CDR3 region: CASRRRGNGYTF. The DNA of the CDR3 is TGTGCCAGCAGACGGAGAGGGAATGGCTACACCTTC.

The gene calls are TRBV2 and TRBJ2-5; the match to TRBD2 covers 9 bases. V gave up 8 bases and J gave up 4 bases; unmatched junction bases: 8. Germline CDR1 reads SNHLY; CDR2 reads FYNNEI. CDR3 length: 14 residues. CDR3 DNA sequence: TGTGCCAGCTCCGGGACTAGCATAGTAGAGACCCAGTACTTC. This translates into CASSGTSIVETQYF.

The rearrangement links TRBV7-9 to TRBJ1-6; the match to TRBD1 covers 7 bases. The CDR3 covers 15 residues. Germline lookup yields CDR1 SEHNR and CDR2 FQNEAQ (reference sequence). The ends lost 4 bases at V and 9 bases at J; junction bases unmatched: 9. The DNA for the CDR3 is TGTGCCAGCAGCTGGGGCAGGGGGTCCGGTTCACCCCTCCACTTT. Residues: CASSWGRGSGSPLHF.

The chain joins TRBV19 to TRBJ2-1, with 10 nucleotides matching TRBD1. Germline CDR1 is LNHDA and CDR2 is SQIVND (reference sequence). J was trimmed by 2 bases and V by 4 bases; bases with no gene match: 17. The CDR3 contains 20 residues. The chain's CDR3 is CASSTGTGVHSLPTYNEQFF. CDR3 coding DNA: TGTGCCAGTAGTACCGGGACAGGGGTACACTCGCTACCAACCTACAATGAGCAGTTCTTC.

In DNA, the CDR3 is TGTGCCAGCAGCCCGTCGCGCTCGCGGGGCTACACCTTC. It specifies CASSPSRSRGYTF. The chain uses TRBV6-5 and TRBJ1-2, with D uncertain. The length of the CDR3 is 13 residues. Germline assignment: CDR1 MNHEY and CDR2 SVGAGI. The ends were cut back, 6 bases at V and 8 bases at J, with 16 bases in the middle.